This entry lists 17 T cell receptor beta chains sequenced from one sample in a study of cytomegalovirus exposure and HLA in healthy donors. Generated by immunoSEQ multiplex PCR, the TCRdb table keeps only in-frame clones and is missing some. The sample lists some 180,000 clones, 86% occurring once. Material for sequencing was PBMCs. These receptors originate from a man aged 25-40 years in good health and CMV-seropositive.

Written as DNA, the CDR3 is TGCGCCAGCAGCCAAGACTCAGGGAGTTCAGAGCCCCAGCATTTT. Protein sequence: CASSQDSGSSEPQHF. The chain has TRBV4-1 and TRBJ1-5; TRBD1 is a possible D gene (5 bases). This CDR3 is built from 15 residues. CDR1 MGHRA and CDR2 YSYEKL come from the germline V gene. Trimming stripped 0 bases from V and 8 bases from J, with 14 bases between.

The genes are TRBV30 and TRBJ2-7; D possibly matches TRBD1 or TRBD2 (5 bases each). The CDR3 loop spans 15 amino acids. V was shortened by 0 bases and J by 5 bases, with 17 bases between the two germline ends. Per the germline V gene, CDR1 is GTSNPN and CDR2 is SVGIG (reference sequence). The CDR3 DNA follows: TGTGCCTGGAGTGTACAGGACTCCCTTCGCGACGAGCAGTACTTC. Its protein is CAWSVQDSLRDEQYF.

The V call is TRBV27, the J call TRBJ2-5, with D tentatively TRBD2 (7 bases). Germline V gene lookup returns CDR1 MNHEY and CDR2 SMNVEV (reference sequence). V was shortened by 6 bases and J by 1 base, with 15 bases between the two germline ends. This CDR3 comprises 15 residues. The chain's CDR3 is CASSIRGGTQETQYF. In nucleotides, the CDR3 is TGTGCCAGCAGCATAAGGGGGGGAACCCAAGAGACCCAGTACTTC.

The chain links TRBV6-6 to TRBJ2-7; either TRBD1 or TRBD2 may supply D (5 bases each). V lost 2 bases and J 3 bases, leaving 11 bases between the germline ends. The CDR3 consists of 14 residues. CDR1 and CDR2 from the germline V gene are MNHNY and SVGAGI (reference sequence). CDR3 region: CASSYGDAYYEQYF. The CDR3 DNA reads TGTGCCAGCAGTTACGGGGACGCGTACTACGAGCAGTACTTC.

The chain joins TRBV28 to TRBJ1-2; D might be TRBD1 (5 bases). There are 13 residues in the CDR3. Trimming stripped 3 bases from V and 7 bases from J, with 12 bases between. Germline values: CDR1 MDHEN, CDR2 SYDVKM. The CDR3 DNA follows: TGTGCCAGCAGTTTTCAGGGAAGGGGTGGCTACACCTTC. Its protein product is CASSFQGRGGYTF.

The chain links TRBV5-1 to TRBJ2-7; 8 nucleotides line up with TRBD1. V lost 4 bases and J lost 6; bases outside the gene matches: 18. The CDR3 has 17 amino acids. Germline-derived CDR1 and CDR2 are SGHRS and YFSETQ. CDR3 region: CASSPQPGGEIIGEQYF. CDR3 nucleotide sequence: TGCGCCAGCAGCCCCCAGCCAGGGGGCGAGATTATCGGCGAGCAGTACTTC.

This sequence joins TRBV2 and TRBJ2-1; TRBD1 or TRBD2 may be the D gene (6 bases each). Per germline, CDR1 SNHLY and CDR2 FYNNEI. Trimming shortened V by 6 bases and J by 9 bases, and 21 bases separated the two germline ends. This CDR3 is built from 15 residues. The CDR3 DNA reads TGTGCCAGCAGCGCCTCCGGGGGCCGGGGCGGTGAGCAGTTCTTC. Amino acids: CASSASGGRGGEQFF.

The chain has TRBV27 and TRBJ2-6; D might be TRBD1 or TRBD2, each matching 5 bases. CDR1 is MNHEY and CDR2 is SMNVEV in the germline V gene (reference sequence). V was pared by 6 bases and J by 3 bases, with 12 bases between. The CDR3 loop spans 15 amino acids. CDR3 amino acids: CASSPTRGGANVLTF. The CDR3, as DNA: TGTGCCAGCAGCCCTACTAGGGGTGGGGCCAACGTCCTGACTTTC.

The chain employs TRBV29-1 and TRBJ1-4; D is undetermined. CDR1 is SQVTM, CDR2 ANQGSEA, per germline. The CDR3 totals 11 residues. The V and J ends lost 0 bases and 8 bases respectively, with 4 bases between them. The CDR3 protein is CSVEEREKLFF. The CDR3 region has the DNA TGCAGCGTTGAAGAAAGGGAAAAACTGTTTTTT.

The chain has TRBV7-2 and TRBJ2-7; tentative D call: TRBD1 (6 bases). This CDR3 has 17 residues. Germline V gene lookup returns CDR1 SGHTA and CDR2 FQGNSA. V was pared by 5 bases and J by 0 bases, with 20 bases between. This chain's CDR3 is CASSPVRGTQSSYEQYF. Here the CDR3 DNA reads TGTGCCAGCAGCCCTGTCAGGGGAACCCAAAGCTCCTACGAGCAGTACTTC.

The V call is TRBV5-6, the J call TRBJ2-1; D is unclear. Trimming shortened V by 0 bases and J by 7 bases, and 8 bases separated the two germline ends. CDR1 and CDR2 (germline): SGHDT, YYEEEE. This CDR3 contains 13 residues. The chain's CDR3 is CASSLGELNEQFF. The CDR3 DNA reads as TGTGCCAGCAGCTTGGGAGAATTGAATGAGCAGTTCTTC.

The chain is built from TRBV6-5 and TRBJ2-5, with unresolved D. The germline V gene has CDR1 MNHEY and CDR2 SVGAGI. The CDR3 consists of 11 residues. Trimming cost V 7 bases and J 2 bases, with 5 bases left between them. For the CDR3, the DNA is TGTGCCAGCAAGGGACAAGAGACCCAGTACTTC. This translates into CASKGQETQYF.

This clone appeared a single time. The V and J genes are TRBV25-1 and TRBJ2-7; the D gene is possibly TRBD1 (6 bases). The CDR3 has 12 residues. Germline V gene sequence: CDR1 MGHDK, CDR2 SYGVNS. V was shortened by 4 bases and J by 6 bases, with 10 bases between the two germline ends. Written as DNA, the CDR3 is TGTGCCAGCAGTGCTACAGGGTCCGAGCAGTACTTC. Amino acid sequence: CASSATGSEQYF.

J is TRBJ2-7 and V is TRBV5-1; TRBD2 matches at 10 bases. The trim removed 4 bases at V and 0 bases at J, leaving 16 bases unmatched. From germline, CDR1 is SGHRS and CDR2 YFSETQ. There are 19 residues in the CDR3. CDR3 DNA sequence: TGCGCCAGCAGCCCCGACGGGACTAGCGCTCTCCGTTTCTCCTACGAGCAGTACTTC. This codes for CASSPDGTSALRFSYEQYF.

The chain is built from TRBV5-1 and TRBJ2-5, with unresolved D. Germline V gene data show CDR1 as SGHRS and CDR2 as YFSETQ. V was pared by 0 bases and J by 4 bases, with 4 bases between. This CDR3 has 12 residues. The CDR3, as DNA: TGCGCCAGCAGCTTGGATGGAGAGACCCAGTACTTC. Encoded protein: CASSLDGETQYF.

The sample holds one count of this clone. CDR3 nucleotides: TGTGCCAGCAGCCAGGGACAGGGTCCCTACGAGCAGTACTTC. Amino acid sequence: CASSQGQGPYEQYF. The V and J genes are TRBV7-3 and TRBJ2-7; 9 bases are shared with TRBD1. The CDR3 spans 14 residues. Per germline, CDR1 SGHTA and CDR2 FQGTGA. J lost 2 bases, V lost 5 bases, and 4 bases had no gene match. Supplemented by reference TRBV7-3 and TRBJ2-7, the full variable domain reads GAGVSQTPSNKVTEKGKYVELRCDPISGHTALYWYRQSLGQGPEFLIYFQGTGAADDSGLPNDRFFAVRPEGSVSTLKIQRTERGDSAVYLCASSQGQGPYEQYFGPGTRLTVT.

The rearrangement links TRBV7-3 to TRBJ2-7; the match to TRBD2 covers 7 bases. The CDR3 contains 14 residues. Germline V gives CDR1 SGHTA, CDR2 FQGTGA. Germline trimming cut 2 bases from V and 1 base from J; bases unmatched to any gene: 2. CDR3 bases: TGTGCCAGCAGCTTAGACGGGAGGTCCTACGAGCAGTACTTC. It codes for CASSLDGRSYEQYF.